This TCR beta chain was sequenced during a study of blood T cell repertoires in COVID-19 (dated by TCRdb to about 2020). Background on the whole study: Samples covering the acute and convalescent phases of COVID-19 were provided by collaborators in the United States, Italy and Spain. Where HLA class I and class II types were available, the types were taken from metadata supplied by the sample provider, not from assay-based typing. Samples came from the ongoing ImmuneRACE study (first 160 participants) plus 1,254 subjects from 6 global collaborators. The prospective study material was composed of cDNA or gDNA derived from T cells, B-cell-depleted T cells, or PBMCs. Nearly every sample came with metadata listing a de-identified subject ID, COVID-19 status, age in years and sex. The repertoires were released in a freely available public database meant as a resource for research on the immune response to SARS-CoV-2. Deeply sampled blood TCRbeta repertoires from subjects exposed to, actively infected with, or recovered from COVID-19 were included in the dataset. General conclusions and limits of the study: The amount of clinical and demographic metadata varied by source and participant and was provided uncurated.

TCRbeta CDR3 regions were amplified from genomic DNA using the immunoSEQ Assay, a bias-controlled multiplex PCR. Processing in the source paper ran as follows. Nucleated cell counts per sample were estimated from amplification of reference gene primers within the assay. To quantify the absolute abundance of each unique TCRbeta CDR3 rearrangement, sequence reads were collapsed and filtered. For each sample, productive Simpson clonality was calculated as the square root of Simpson's diversity index over productive rearrangements. TCRdb stores this immuneACCESS table with in-frame sequences only. Part of the clones is absent; in the studies checked, under half of the shortfall reflects unresolved V genes, and no reason is known for the rest. V, J and clone size derive from that table, while D and trimming were established from the DNA sequence. This sample is represented by about 25,000 clones; about nine tenths of them were singletons. The ten largest clones represent about 8.3% of the sample.

At the junction V is shortened by 3 bases and J by 1 base, with 3 bases in between. Inclusive of the bounding cysteine and phenylalanine, the CDR3 is 11 residues long. Of all the DNA, just the CDR3 is kept, 33 bases in frame from base 1. The CDR1 and CDR2 encoded by the germline V gene are SQVTM and ANQGSEA. Each collaborating institution followed its own protocols to collect whole blood in K2EDTA tubes. For TCRbeta analysis, collaborators shipped samples in one of three forms: frozen whole blood, isolated PBMCs, or DNA extracted from either of those sample types. Worth noting for this clone: The specificity of this receptor is unknown. Base qualities are not provided; no much larger clone lies one nucleotide away.

The sample taken for sequencing was peripheral blood. The source of this sequence is a man aged 50 to 59 with active COVID-19. The chain uses TRBV29-1 and TRBJ1-1; the D gene lacks a confident call. The DNA sequence is as follows: TGCAGCGTTGACGGGAACACTGAAGCTTTCTTT. Translated, this gives CSVDGNTEAFF.